This T cell receptor (beta chain) was identified during a study of CD8+ T cells in alopecia areata. At the level of the study: Patients took tofacitinib for 6 to 18 months, followed by 6 drug-free months.

Concerning this clone: Its target is not known.

cDNA prepared by RNA extraction and subsequent reverse transcription served as the template for sequencing. Some clones are missing from TCRdb's copy, which holds only in-frame ones; the method was immunoSEQ multiplex PCR. Counted here are 140,000 to 150,000 clones, around 60% occurring once; the ten biggest clones make up roughly 6.7%. Overall study findings and caveats: Lesional scalp, notably in alopecia totalis/universalis, had clonality above that of normal scalp. Clarity of TCR sharing across patients fell short of that in mice, possibly HLA-related.

Germline values: CDR1 DFQATT, CDR2 SNEGSKA (reference sequence). This CDR3 region has 11 residues. Trimming pared 6 bases from V and 2 bases from J, leaving 8 bases between. The sorting of PBMCs gave CD4+ and CD8+ T cells. The sample consisted of CD4+ T cells sorted from blood, taken at week 0. The V gene is TRBV20-1, the J gene TRBJ2-7; the D gene is possibly TRBD2 (5 bases). The clonotype comes from a human donor with alopecia areata. The CDR3 is CSALGTYEQYF. CDR3 coding DNA: TGCAGTGCACTAGGTACCTACGAGCAGTACTTC.